A selection of T cell receptor beta chains follows, all from one sample in a study of blood T cells in healthy people across ages. A single record per CDR3 protein comes from TCRdb applying MiXCR to the 5' RACE reads. Of about 650,000 distinct CDR3 sequences detected, 52% appear once; the ten largest clones hold approximately 12%. The sequencing input was blood. The receptors here all came from a woman older than 75 in good health. Both conserved end residues are trimmed from each CDR3.

J | V | CDR3
TRBJ2-3 | TRBV6-2/TRBV6-3 | ASSYSGSRYAY
TRBJ2-3 | TRBV12-3/TRBV12-4 | ASSFGSLSTDTQY
TRBJ2-7 | TRBV20-1 | SARPQTSGSYEQY
TRBJ2-7 | TRBV6-5 | ASSSSFMTGYSLGTQY
TRBJ2-7 | TRBV7-2 | ASSRISGSSYEQY
TRBJ2-3 | TRBV20-1 | SAPESLGLTDTQY
TRBJ2-4 | TRBV18 | ASSTGEKGIQY
TRBJ1-5 | TRBV12-3/TRBV12-4 | ASSLGQASSNQPQH
TRBJ1-1 | TRBV5-1 | ASSFGPVNTEAF
. | TRBV9 | ASSAGTGAIFEQY
TRBJ2-1 | TRBV11-2 | ASSLGASGREIREQF
TRBJ1-6 | TRBV5-1 | ASSSGQEFNSPLH
TRBJ1-5 | TRBV27 | ASSLGGPRGYSNQPQH
TRBJ2-3 | TRBV12-3/TRBV12-4 | ASSRLSTDTQY
TRBJ2-1 | TRBV27 | ASSLRTSGSYQGEQF
TRBJ2-3 | TRBV24-1 | ATSTIEGGWDTQY
TRBJ2-1 | TRBV6-5 | ASSVSGGLHNEQF
TRBJ1-5 | TRBV5-1 | ASSLDRGTLQH
TRBJ2-2 | TRBV10-3 | AISEVETGELF
TRBJ2-1 | TRBV12-3/TRBV12-4 | ASSFGLASSYNEQF
TRBJ1-4 | TRBV15 | ATSRDQATGLVGKLF
TRBJ2-5 | TRBV24-1 | ATGRSGETQY
TRBJ2-2 | TRBV7-9 | ASSLTPGGHGELF
TRBJ1-6 | TRBV2 | ARGRERSPLH
TRBJ2-7 | TRBV2 | ASREQQAPRAEQY
TRBJ2-7 | TRBV20-1 | SAHRPAEEQY
TRBJ2-4 | TRBV10-3 | AISEDRRDRNIQY
TRBJ1-5 | TRBV27 | ASSLGPLGNQPQH
TRBJ1-6 | TRBV20-1 | SARAPGQTNSPLH
TRBJ2-7 | TRBV3-1 | ASSRATSDEQY
TRBJ2-2 | TRBV6-2/TRBV6-3 | ASSYSPFNTGELF
TRBJ1-1 | TRBV7-9 | ASSQSTEAF
TRBJ2-3 | TRBV27 | ASSSPRGAGGVKSDTQY
TRBJ2-3 | TRBV12-3/TRBV12-4 | ASSSRGLMRADTEY
TRBJ2-3 | TRBV7-2 | ASSLGLGTDTQY
TRBJ2-3 | TRBV20-1 | SASPANKITDTQY
TRBJ1-4 | TRBV25-1 | ASGGTGGVGEKLF
. | TRBV2 | AKEREAGEQY
TRBJ2-3 | TRBV6-5 | ASKGLSTDTQY
TRBJ1-1 | TRBV29-1 | SVAGQGAEAF
TRBJ2-3 | TRBV6-1 | ASRVRLSTDTQY
TRBJ2-3 | TRBV3-1 | ASSQLGGSTDTQY
TRBJ2-2 | TRBV7-3 | ASSSETGRTGELF
TRBJ1-1 | TRBV18 | ASSPAIRFETEAF
TRBJ2-1 | TRBV7-9 | ASRKVLAGYNEQF
TRBJ1-5 | TRBV7-2 | ASSYGDDQPQH
TRBJ2-3 | TRBV29-1 | SVGLTGSSKDTQY
TRBJ1-6 | TRBV6-6 | ASSYGSDRPLWPLH
TRBJ1-4 | TRBV6-6 | ASRSQGAYEKLF
TRBJ1-2 | TRBV7-2 | ASSAGQGAIPYGYT
TRBJ1-1 | TRBV4-2 | ASSQDIPAGTIRGTEAF
TRBJ2-4 | TRBV6-5 | ASSYGHIQY
. | TRBV21-1 | ASRSGQGSYNEQY
TRBJ1-5 | TRBV28 | AGRPQGYSNQPQH
TRBJ2-7 | TRBV20-1 | SADAAGARLYEQY
TRBJ2-7 | TRBV27 | ASNKRGGYEQY
TRBJ2-1 | TRBV20-1 | SGTRGYNEQF
TRBJ2-2 | TRBV19 | ASSIDLPNTGELF